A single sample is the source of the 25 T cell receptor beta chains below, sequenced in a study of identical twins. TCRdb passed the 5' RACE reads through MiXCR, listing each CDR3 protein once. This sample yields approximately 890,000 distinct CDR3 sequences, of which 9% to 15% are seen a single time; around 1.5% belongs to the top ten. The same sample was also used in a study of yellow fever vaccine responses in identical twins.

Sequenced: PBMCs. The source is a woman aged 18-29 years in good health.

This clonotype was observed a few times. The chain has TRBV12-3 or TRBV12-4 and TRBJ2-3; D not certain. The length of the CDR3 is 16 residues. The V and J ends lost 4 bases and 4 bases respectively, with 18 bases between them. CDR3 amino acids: CASSYVRVEVPDTQYF. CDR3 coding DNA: TGTGCCAGCAGTTACGTCCGAGTTGAGGTCCCAGATACGCAGTATTTT.

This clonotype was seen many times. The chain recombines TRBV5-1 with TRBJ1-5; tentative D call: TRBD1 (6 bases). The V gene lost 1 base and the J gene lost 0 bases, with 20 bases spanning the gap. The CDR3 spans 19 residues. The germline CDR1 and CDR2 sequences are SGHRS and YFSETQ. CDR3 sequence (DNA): TGCGCCAGCAGCTTGTGGCCGGGGGCTACCGACAATAGCAATCAGCCCCAGCATTTT. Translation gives CASSLWPGATDNSNQPQHF.

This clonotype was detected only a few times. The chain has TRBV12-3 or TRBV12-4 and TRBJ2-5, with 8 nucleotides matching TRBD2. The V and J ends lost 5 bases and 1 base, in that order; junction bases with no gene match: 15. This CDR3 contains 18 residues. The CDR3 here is CASSATSGTRFRQETQYF. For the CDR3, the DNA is TGTGCCAGCAGTGCTACCTCCGGGACTAGATTTCGCCAAGAGACCCAGTACTTC.

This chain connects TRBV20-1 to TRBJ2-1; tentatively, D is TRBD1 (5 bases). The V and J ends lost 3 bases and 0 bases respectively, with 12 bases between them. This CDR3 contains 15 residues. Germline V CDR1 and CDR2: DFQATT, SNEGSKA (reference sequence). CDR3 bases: TGCAGTGCTAGCGGAAGGGGCAGCTCCTACAATGAGCAGTTCTTC. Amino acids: CSASGRGSSYNEQFF.

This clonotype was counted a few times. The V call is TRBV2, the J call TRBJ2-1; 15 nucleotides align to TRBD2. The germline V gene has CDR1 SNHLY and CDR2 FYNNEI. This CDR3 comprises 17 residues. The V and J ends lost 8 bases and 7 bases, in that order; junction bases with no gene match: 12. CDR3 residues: CASCGLAGGGRVNEQFF. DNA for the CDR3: TGTGCCAGCTGCGGACTAGCGGGGGGGGGCCGCGTTAATGAGCAGTTCTTC.

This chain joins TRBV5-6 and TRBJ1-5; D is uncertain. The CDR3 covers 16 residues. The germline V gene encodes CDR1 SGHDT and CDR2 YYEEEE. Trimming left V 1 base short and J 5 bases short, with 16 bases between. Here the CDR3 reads CASSLYRIQSDQPQHF. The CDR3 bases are TGTGCCAGCAGCTTGTACCGGATCCAAAGTGATCAGCCCCAGCATTTT.

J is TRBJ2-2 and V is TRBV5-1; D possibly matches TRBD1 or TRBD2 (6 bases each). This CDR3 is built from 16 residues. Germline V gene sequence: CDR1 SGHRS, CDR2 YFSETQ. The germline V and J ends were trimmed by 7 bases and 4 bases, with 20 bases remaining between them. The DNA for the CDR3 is TGCGCCAGCCGATCACTTGGGGGGCCGGTCACCGGGGAGCTGTTTTTT. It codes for CASRSLGGPVTGELFF.

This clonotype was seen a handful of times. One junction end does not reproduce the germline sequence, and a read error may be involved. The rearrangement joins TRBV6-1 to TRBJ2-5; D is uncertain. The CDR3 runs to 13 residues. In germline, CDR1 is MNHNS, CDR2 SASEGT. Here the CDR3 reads CASLFKPQGTQYF. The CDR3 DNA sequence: TGTGCCAGCCTGTTTAAGCCTCAAGGGACCCAGTACTTC.

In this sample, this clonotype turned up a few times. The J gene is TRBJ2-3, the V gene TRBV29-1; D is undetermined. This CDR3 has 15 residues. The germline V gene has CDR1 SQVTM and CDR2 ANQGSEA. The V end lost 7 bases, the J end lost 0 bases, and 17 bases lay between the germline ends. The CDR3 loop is CSALRMITSTDTQYF. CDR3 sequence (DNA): TGCAGCGCCCTCCGGATGATTACTAGCACAGATACGCAGTATTTT.

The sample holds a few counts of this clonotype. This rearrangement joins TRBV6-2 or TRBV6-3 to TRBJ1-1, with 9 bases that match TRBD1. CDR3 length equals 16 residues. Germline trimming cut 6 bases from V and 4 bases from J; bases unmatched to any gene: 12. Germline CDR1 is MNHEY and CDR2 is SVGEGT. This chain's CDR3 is CASRRFRDRVGTEAFF. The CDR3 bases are TGTGCCAGCAGGCGATTCCGGGACAGGGTGGGCACTGAAGCTTTCTTT.

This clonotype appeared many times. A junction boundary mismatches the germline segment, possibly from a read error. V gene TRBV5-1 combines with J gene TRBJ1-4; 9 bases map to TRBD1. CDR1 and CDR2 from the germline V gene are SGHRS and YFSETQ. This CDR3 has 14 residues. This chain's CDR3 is CASSPGQGNEKLFF. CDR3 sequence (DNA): TGTGCCAGCAGCCCCGGACAGGGGAATGAAAAACTGTTTTTT.

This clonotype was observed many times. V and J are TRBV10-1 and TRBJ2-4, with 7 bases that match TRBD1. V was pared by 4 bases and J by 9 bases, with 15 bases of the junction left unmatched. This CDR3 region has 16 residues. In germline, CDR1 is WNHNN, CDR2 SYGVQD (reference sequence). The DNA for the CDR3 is TGCGCCAGCAGTGCCACAAGGGGGCACCAGGCATCCATTCAGTACTTC. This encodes CASSATRGHQASIQYF.

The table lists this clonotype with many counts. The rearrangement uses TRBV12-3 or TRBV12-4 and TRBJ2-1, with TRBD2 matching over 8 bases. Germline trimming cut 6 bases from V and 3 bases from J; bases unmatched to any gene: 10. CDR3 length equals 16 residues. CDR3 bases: TGTGCCAGCAGCCCTCGGGGGGGGATCCACTACAATGAGCAGTTCTTC. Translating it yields CASSPRGGIHYNEQFF.

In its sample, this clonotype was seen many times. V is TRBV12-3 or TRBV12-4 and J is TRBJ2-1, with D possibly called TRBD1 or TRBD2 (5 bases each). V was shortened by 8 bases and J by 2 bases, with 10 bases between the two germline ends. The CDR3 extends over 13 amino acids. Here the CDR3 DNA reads TGTGCCAGCCGGGACGGTACCTACAATGAGCAGTTCTTC. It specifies CASRDGTYNEQFF.

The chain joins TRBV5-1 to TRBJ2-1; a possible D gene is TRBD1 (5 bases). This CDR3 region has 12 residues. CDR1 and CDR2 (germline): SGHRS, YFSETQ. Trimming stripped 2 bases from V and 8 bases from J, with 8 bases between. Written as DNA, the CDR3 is TGCGCCAGCAGCTTACAGGCCCATGAGCAGTTCTTC. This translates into CASSLQAHEQFF.

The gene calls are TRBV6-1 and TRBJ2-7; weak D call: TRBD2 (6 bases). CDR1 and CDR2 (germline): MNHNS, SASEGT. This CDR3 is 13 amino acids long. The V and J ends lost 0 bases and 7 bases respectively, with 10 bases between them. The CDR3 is CASSEAAGFEQYV. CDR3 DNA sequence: TGTGCCAGCAGTGAAGCCGCGGGGTTTGAGCAGTACGTC.

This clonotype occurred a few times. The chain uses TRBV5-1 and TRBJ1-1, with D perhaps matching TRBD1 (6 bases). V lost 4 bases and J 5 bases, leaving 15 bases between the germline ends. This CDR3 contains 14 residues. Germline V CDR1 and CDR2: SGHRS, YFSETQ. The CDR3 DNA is TGCGCCAGCAGCCCAGAGGGGGGGTGGACTGAAGCTTTCTTT. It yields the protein CASSPEGGWTEAFF. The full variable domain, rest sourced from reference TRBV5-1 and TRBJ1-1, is KAGVTQTPRYLIKTRGQQVTLSCSPISGHRSVSWYQQTPGQGLQFLFEYFSETQRNKGNFPGRFSGRQFSNSRSEMNVSTLELGDSALYLCASSPEGGWTEAFFGQGTRLTVV.

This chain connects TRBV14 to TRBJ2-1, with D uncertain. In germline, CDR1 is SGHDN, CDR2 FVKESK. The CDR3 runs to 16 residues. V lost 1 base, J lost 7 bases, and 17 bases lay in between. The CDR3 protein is CASSQVNRPGRNEQFF. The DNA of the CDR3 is TGTGCCAGCAGCCAAGTTAACCGGCCGGGTCGGAATGAGCAGTTCTTC.

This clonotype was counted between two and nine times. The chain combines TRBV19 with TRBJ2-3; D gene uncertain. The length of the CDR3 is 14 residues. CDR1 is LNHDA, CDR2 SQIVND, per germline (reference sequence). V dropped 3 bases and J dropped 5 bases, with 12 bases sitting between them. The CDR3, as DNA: TGTGCCAGTAGTATTGGATTGAGGAGAGATACGCAGTATTTT. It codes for CASSIGLRRDTQYF.

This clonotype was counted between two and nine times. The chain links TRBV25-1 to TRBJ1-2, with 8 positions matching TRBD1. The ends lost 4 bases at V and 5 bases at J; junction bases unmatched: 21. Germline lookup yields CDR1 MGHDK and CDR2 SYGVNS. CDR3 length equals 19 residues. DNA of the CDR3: TGTGCCAGCAGTGCGGGACAGGTTACTGTAGTTATCGCCAAATATGGCTACACCTTC. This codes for CASSAGQVTVVIAKYGYTF.

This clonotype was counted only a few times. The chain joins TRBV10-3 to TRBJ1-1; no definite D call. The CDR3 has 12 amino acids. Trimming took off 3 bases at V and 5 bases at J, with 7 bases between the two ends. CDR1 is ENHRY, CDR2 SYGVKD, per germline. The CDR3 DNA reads TGTGCCATCAGTGACTTAGGGACTGAAGCTTTCTTT. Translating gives CAISDLGTEAFF.

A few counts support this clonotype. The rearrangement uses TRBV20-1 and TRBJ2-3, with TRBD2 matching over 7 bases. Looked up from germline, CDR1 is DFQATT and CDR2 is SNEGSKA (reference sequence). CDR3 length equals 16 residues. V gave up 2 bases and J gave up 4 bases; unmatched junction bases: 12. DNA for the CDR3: TGCAGTGCTAGACCTAACCCGGCGGGAGAACCAGATACGCAGTATTTT. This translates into CSARPNPAGEPDTQYF.

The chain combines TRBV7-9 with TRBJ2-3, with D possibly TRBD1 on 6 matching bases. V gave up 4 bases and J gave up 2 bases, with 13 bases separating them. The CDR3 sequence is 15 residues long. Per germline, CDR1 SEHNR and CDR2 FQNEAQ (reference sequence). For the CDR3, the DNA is TGTGCCAGCAGCTCCGGACAGACGAACACAGATACGCAGTATTTT. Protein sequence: CASSSGQTNTDTQYF.

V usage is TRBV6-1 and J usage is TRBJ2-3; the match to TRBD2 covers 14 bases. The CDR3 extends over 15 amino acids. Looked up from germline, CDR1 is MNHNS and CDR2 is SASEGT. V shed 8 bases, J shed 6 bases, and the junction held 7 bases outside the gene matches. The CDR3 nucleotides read TGTGCCAGCCGGGGACTAGCGGGAGTTCGGGATACGCAGTATTTT. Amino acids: CASRGLAGVRDTQYF.

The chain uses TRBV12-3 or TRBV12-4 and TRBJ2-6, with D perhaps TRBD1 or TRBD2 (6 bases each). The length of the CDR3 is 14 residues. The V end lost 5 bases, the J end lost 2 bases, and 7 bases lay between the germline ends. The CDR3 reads CASSRGPGANVLTF. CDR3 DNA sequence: TGTGCCAGCAGTCGGGGGCCTGGGGCCAACGTCCTGACTTTC.